Each of the 9 T cell receptor beta chains below was sequenced from the same sample in a study of T cells in localized non-small cell lung cancer. TCRdb's copy holds only in-frame clones and misses some; the assay was immunoSEQ multiplex PCR. The repertoire consists of 20,000 to 25,000 clones, with approximately 86% occurring once and the leading ten covering roughly 5.9%. The sample was peripheral blood, taken before any cancer treatment. These receptors originate from a male donor at least 60 years old with stage II squamous cell lung carcinoma.

J is TRBJ2-3 and V is TRBV9, with D perhaps TRBD1 or TRBD2 (5 bases each). Deletions cut 4 bases from V and 5 bases from J, with 14 bases between. The CDR3 runs to 14 residues. CDR1 is SGDLS and CDR2 is YYNGEE in the germline V gene. CDR3 in amino acids: CASSLGPRGDTQYF. The CDR3 DNA is TGTGCCAGCAGCCTAGGACCGAGGGGAGATACGCAGTATTTT.

J is TRBJ2-1 and V is TRBV2; TRBD2 matches 12 bases. The V gene's germline CDR1 is SNHLY and CDR2 FYNNEI. V shed 6 bases, J shed 1 base, and the junction held 13 bases outside the gene matches. This CDR3 is built from 19 residues. The CDR3 sequence: CASSKKRLAGGMSYNEQFF. The CDR3 DNA reads as TGTGCCAGCAGCAAAAAGCGGCTAGCGGGGGGGATGTCCTACAATGAGCAGTTCTTC.

The rearrangement joins TRBV5-1 to TRBJ2-5; D remains ambiguous. V lost 1 base and J lost 0, with 4 bases in between. The CDR3 totals 13 residues. From germline, CDR1 is SGHRS and CDR2 YFSETQ. The CDR3 here is CASSLKYQETQYF. The DNA for the CDR3 is TGCGCCAGCAGCTTGAAATACCAAGAGACCCAGTACTTC.

The genes are TRBV7-8 and TRBJ2-7, with TRBD2 matching 14 bases. Germline-derived CDR1 and CDR2 are SGHVS and FQNEAQ. This CDR3 has 15 residues. J lost 7 bases, V lost 3 bases, and 5 bases had no gene match. The CDR3 DNA is TGTGCCAGCAGCTTGGAAAGACTAGCGGGAGGGGAGCAGTACTTC. This codes for CASSLERLAGGEQYF.

This chain connects TRBV18 to TRBJ2-7; D perhaps matches TRBD2 (5 bases). This CDR3 has 12 residues. Germline V gives CDR1 KGHSH, CDR2 LQKENI. The germline V and J ends were trimmed by 3 bases and 7 bases, with 10 bases remaining between them. Here the CDR3 DNA reads TGTGCCAGCTCACCCGAGGGCTATGAGCAGTACTTC. It is translated as CASSPEGYEQYF. Full variable domain (missing parts from reference TRBV18 and TRBJ2-7): NAGVMQNPRHLVRRRGQEARLRCSPMKGHSHVYWYRQLPEEGLKFMVYLQKENIIDESGMPKERFSAEFPKEGPSILRIQQVVRGDSAAYFCASSPEGYEQYFGPGTRLTVT.

This clone came up a few times. This chain uses TRBV5-1 with TRBJ2-5, with D perhaps matching TRBD2 (6 bases). The CDR3 spans 14 residues. V lost 0 bases to trimming and J lost 2 bases, with 8 bases between them. Germline CDR1 reads SGHRS; CDR2 reads YFSETQ. Here the CDR3 DNA reads TGCGCCAGCAGCTTGGCCAGCGGGCAAGAGACCCAGTACTTC. As protein: CASSLASGQETQYF.

This CDR3 reads CASMVRAADTQYF. The CDR3 nucleotides read TGTGCCAGCATGGTCAGGGCCGCAGATACGCAGTATTTT. The genes are TRBV25-1 and TRBJ2-3; TRBD1 is a possible D gene (5 bases). CDR3 length: 13 residues. CDR1 is MGHDK, CDR2 SYGVNS, per germline. V was trimmed by 7 bases and J by 4 bases, leaving 12 bases between them.

This clone has a handful of counts. The chain combines TRBV19 with TRBJ1-6; D ambiguous. Between the trimmed V and J ends, which lost 3 bases and 6 bases, there was a span of 12 bases. There are 15 residues in the CDR3. The germline V gene encodes CDR1 LNHDA and CDR2 SQIVND (reference sequence). CDR3: CASSIGGSGNSPLHF. CDR3 coding DNA: TGTGCCAGTAGTATTGGAGGGAGTGGTAATTCACCCCTCCACTTT. The variable domain in full, with the rest retrieved from reference TRBV19 and TRBJ1-6, is DGGITQSPKYLFRKEGQNVTLSCEQNLNHDAMYWYRQDPGQGLRLIYYSQIVNDFQKGDIAEGYSVSREKKESFPLTVTSAQKNPTAFYLCASSIGGSGNSPLHFGNGTRLTVT.

CDR3 DNA: TGCGCCAGCAGCTTGTATGGGACAGGGGGCGAGAGCACTGAAGCTTTCTTT. Protein sequence: CASSLYGTGGESTEAFF. The V call is TRBV5-1, the J call TRBJ1-1, with 12 bases identical to TRBD1. The CDR3 runs 17 residues. The ends lost 1 base at V and 4 bases at J; junction bases unmatched: 8. CDR1 is SGHRS, CDR2 YFSETQ, per germline. The full variable domain, its missing parts supplied by reference TRBV5-1 and TRBJ1-1, is KAGVTQTPRYLIKTRGQQVTLSCSPISGHRSVSWYQQTPGQGLQFLFEYFSETQRNKGNFPGRFSGRQFSNSRSEMNVSTLELGDSALYLCASSLYGTGGESTEAFFGQGTRLTVV.